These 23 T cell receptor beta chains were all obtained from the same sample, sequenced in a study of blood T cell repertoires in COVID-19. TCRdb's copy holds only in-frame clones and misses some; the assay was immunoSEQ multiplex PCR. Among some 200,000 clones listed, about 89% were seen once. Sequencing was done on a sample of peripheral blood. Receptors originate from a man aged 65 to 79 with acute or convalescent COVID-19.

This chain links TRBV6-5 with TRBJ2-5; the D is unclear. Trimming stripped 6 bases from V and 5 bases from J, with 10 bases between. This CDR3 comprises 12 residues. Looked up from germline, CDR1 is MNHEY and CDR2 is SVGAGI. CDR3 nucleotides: TGTGCCAGCAGCCCGAACATTGAGACCCAGTACTTC. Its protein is CASSPNIETQYF.

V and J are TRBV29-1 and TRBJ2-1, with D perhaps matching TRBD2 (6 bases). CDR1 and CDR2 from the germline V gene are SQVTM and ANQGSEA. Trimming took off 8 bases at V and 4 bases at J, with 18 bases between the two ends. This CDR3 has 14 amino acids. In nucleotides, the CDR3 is TGCAGCACAAACACGGGGGTCGGGTACAATGAGCAGTTCTTC. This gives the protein CSTNTGVGYNEQFF.

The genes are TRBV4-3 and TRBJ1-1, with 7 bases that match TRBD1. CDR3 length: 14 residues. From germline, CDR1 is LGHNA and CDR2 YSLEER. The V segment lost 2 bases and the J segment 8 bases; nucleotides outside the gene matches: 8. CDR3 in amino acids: CASSQPGTATEAFF. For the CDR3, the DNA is TGCGCCAGCAGCCAACCGGGGACAGCTACAGAAGCTTTCTTT.

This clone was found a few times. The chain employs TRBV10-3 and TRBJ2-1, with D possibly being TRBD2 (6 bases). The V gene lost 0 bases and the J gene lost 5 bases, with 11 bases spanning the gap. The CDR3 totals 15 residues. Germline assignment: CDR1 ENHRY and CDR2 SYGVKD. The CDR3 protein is CAISESGGINNEQFF. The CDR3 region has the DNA TGTGCCATCAGTGAGTCGGGCGGGATCAACAATGAGCAGTTCTTC.

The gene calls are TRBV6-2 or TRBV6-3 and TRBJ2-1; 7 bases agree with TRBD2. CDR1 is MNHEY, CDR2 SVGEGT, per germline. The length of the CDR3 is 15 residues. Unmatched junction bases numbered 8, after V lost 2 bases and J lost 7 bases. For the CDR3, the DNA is TGTGCCAGCAGTTACGGGGGACCCGGGAGGAATGAGCAGTTCTTC. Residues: CASSYGGPGRNEQFF.

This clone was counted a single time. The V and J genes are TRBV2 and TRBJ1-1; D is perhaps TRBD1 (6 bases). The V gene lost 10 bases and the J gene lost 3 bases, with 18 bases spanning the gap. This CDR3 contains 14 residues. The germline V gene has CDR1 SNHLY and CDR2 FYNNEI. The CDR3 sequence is CATRLMGADTEAFF. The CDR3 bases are TGTGCCACCCGGTTAATGGGGGCAGACACTGAAGCTTTCTTT.

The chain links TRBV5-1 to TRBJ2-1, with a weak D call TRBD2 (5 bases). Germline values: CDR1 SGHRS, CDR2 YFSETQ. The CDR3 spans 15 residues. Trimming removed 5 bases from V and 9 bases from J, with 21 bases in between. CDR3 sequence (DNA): TGCGCCAGCAGAAAAGAAGCGGACCCCTCGGTTGAGCAGTTCTTC. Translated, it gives CASRKEADPSVEQFF. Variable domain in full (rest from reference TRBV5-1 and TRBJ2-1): KAGVTQTPRYLIKTRGQQVTLSCSPISGHRSVSWYQQTPGQGLQFLFEYFSETQRNKGNFPGRFSGRQFSNSRSEMNVSTLELGDSALYLCASRKEADPSVEQFFGPGTRLTVL.

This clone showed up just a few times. CDR3 in amino acids: CASSLSGGQAKNIQYF. The CDR3 DNA reads as TGTGCCAGCAGCCTCTCAGGAGGTCAAGCCAAAAACATTCAGTACTTC. The V call is TRBV6-2 or TRBV6-3, the J call TRBJ2-4; D might be TRBD2 (5 bases). V shed 6 bases and J shed 0 bases, with 15 bases lying between them. In germline, CDR1 is MNHEY, CDR2 SVGEGT. The CDR3 runs 16 residues.

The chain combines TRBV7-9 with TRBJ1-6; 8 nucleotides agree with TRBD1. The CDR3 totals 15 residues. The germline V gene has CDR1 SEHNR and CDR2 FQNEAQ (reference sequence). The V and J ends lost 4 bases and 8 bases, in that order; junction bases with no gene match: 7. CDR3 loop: CASSSEQGEDSPLHF. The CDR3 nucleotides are TGTGCCAGCAGCTCAGAACAGGGGGAAGATTCACCCCTCCACTTT.

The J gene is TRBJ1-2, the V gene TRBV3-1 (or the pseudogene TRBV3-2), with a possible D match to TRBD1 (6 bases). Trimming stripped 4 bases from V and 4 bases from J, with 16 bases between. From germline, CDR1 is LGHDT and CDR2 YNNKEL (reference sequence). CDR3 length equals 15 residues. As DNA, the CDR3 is TGTGCCAGCAGCCCAGCAAGACACAGGGTCTATGGCTACACCTTC. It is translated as CASSPARHRVYGYTF.

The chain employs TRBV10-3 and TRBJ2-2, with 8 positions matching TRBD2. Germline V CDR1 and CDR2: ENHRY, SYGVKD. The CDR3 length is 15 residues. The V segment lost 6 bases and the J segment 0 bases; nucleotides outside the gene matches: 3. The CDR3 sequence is CAIRASGPNTGELFF. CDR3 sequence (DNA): TGTGCCATCAGAGCTAGCGGGCCGAACACCGGGGAGCTGTTTTTT.

The CDR3 here is CASWDFSGNTIYF. In nucleotides, the CDR3 is TGTGCCAGCTGGGACTTCTCTGGAAACACCATATATTTT. The chain recombines TRBV28 with TRBJ1-3, with D possibly matching TRBD1 (5 bases). Per germline, CDR1 MDHEN and CDR2 SYDVKM. The CDR3 sequence is 13 residues long. V gave up 8 bases and J gave up 0 bases, with 8 bases separating them.

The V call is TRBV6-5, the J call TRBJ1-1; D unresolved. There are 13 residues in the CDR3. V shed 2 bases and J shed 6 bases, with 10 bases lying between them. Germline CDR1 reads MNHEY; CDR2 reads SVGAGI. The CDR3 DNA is TGTGCCAGCAGTTACAATTTGGGCTCTGAAGCTTTCTTT. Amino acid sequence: CASSYNLGSEAFF.

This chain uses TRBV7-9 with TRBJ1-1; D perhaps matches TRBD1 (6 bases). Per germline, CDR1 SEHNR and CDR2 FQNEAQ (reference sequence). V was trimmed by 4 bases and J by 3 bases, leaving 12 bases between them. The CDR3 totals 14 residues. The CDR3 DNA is TGTGCCAGCAGCTCCCGACAGGCCTACACTGAAGCTTTCTTT. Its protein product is CASSSRQAYTEAFF.

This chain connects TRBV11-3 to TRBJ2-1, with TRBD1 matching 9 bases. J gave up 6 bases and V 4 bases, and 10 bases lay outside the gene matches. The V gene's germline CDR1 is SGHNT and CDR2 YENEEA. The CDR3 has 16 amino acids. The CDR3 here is CASSSGQGSVANEQFF. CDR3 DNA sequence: TGTGCCAGCAGCTCGGGACAGGGAAGTGTAGCCAATGAGCAGTTCTTC.

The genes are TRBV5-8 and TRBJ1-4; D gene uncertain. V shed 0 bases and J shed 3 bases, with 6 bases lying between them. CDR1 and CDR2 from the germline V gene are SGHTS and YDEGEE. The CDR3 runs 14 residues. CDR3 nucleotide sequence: TGTGCCAGCAGCTTGGGGCAACCTAATGAAAAACTGTTTTTT. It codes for CASSLGQPNEKLFF.

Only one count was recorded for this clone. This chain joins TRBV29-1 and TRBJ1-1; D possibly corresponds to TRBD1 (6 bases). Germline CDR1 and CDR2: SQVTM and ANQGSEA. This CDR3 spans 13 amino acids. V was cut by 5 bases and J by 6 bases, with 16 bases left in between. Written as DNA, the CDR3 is TGCAGCGTTCGTTCACAGGGTCTAGCTGAAGCTTTCTTT. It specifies CSVRSQGLAEAFF.

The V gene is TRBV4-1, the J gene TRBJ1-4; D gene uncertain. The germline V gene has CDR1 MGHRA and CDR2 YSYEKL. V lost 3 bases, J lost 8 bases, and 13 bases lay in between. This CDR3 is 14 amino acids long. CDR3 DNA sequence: TGCGCCAGCAGCCAGGGGAGAGTGGAGGAAAAACTGTTTTTT. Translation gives CASSQGRVEEKLFF.

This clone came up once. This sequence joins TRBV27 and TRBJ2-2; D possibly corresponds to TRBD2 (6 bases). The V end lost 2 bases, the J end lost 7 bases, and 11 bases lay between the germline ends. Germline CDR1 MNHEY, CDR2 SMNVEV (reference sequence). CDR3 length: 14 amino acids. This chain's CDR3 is CASSLGLLNGELFF. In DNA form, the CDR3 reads TGTGCCAGCAGTTTAGGACTATTGAACGGGGAGCTGTTTTTT.

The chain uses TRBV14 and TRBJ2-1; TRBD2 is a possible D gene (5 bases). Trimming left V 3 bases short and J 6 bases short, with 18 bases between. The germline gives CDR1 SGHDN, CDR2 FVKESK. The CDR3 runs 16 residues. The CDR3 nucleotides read TGTGCCAGCAGCCATCGGGTAGCGAGTCTACTCAATGAGCAGTTCTTC. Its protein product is CASSHRVASLLNEQFF.

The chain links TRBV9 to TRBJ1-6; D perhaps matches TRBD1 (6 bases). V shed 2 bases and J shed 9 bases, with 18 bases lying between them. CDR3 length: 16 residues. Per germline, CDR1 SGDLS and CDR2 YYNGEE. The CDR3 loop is CASSVDPGQSGSPLHF. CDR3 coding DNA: TGTGCCAGCAGCGTCGACCCGGGACAATCAGGTTCACCCCTCCACTTT.

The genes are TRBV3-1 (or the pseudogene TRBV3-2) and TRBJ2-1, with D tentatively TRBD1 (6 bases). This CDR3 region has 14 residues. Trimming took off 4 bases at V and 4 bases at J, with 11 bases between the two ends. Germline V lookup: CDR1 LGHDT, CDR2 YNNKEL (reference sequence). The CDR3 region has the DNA TGTGCCAGCAGCCTGGTAACAGGGTACAATGAGCAGTTCTTC. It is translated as CASSLVTGYNEQFF.

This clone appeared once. CDR3 in DNA: TGTGCCAGCAGCTTAGTGGGGGACAGTAACATATATTTT. Amino acid sequence: CASSLVGDSNIYF. The chain links TRBV7-6 to TRBJ1-3; 7 bases match TRBD1. CDR3 length: 13 amino acids. With V trimmed by 1 base and J by 12 bases, 6 bases remained unmatched. Germline V gives CDR1 SGHVS, CDR2 FNYEAQ.